A single sample gave rise to the 21 T cell receptor beta chains below, sequenced in a study of identical twins. MiXCR, run by TCRdb on the 5' RACE reads, gives a single entry per CDR3 protein. The data hold about 520,000 distinct CDR3 sequences, with around 20% observed a single time. In addition, the sample was reused for a study of T cells expressing NK-cell markers.

Sequenced material: CD4+ T cells sorted from blood. The source is a woman between 18 and 29 years old in good health.

This clonotype appeared once. For the CDR3, the DNA is TGTGCCAGCATCTCCCCCAGGCGCGACAATGAGCAGTTCTTC. Its protein is CASISPRRDNEQFF. V gene TRBV6-2 or TRBV6-3 combines with J gene TRBJ2-1, with D unclear. Germline lookup yields CDR1 MNHEY and CDR2 SVGEGT. The CDR3 has 14 residues. The V and J ends lost 7 bases and 5 bases respectively, with 15 bases between them.

This clonotype was picked up a small number of times. This chain connects TRBV5-1 to TRBJ2-3, with D possibly being TRBD1 (6 bases). The V gene's germline CDR1 is SGHRS and CDR2 YFSETQ. Trimming removed 0 bases at V and 1 base at J, with 12 bases between. The length of the CDR3 is 16 residues. The CDR3 sequence is CASSLDLRGGTDTQYF. DNA of the CDR3: TGCGCCAGCAGCTTGGATCTCAGGGGTGGCACAGATACGCAGTATTTT. Drawing the rest from reference TRBV5-1 and TRBJ2-3, the complete variable domain is KAGVTQTPRYLIKTRGQQVTLSCSPISGHRSVSWYQQTPGQGLQFLFEYFSETQRNKGNFPGRFSGRQFSNSRSEMNVSTLELGDSALYLCASSLDLRGGTDTQYFGPGTRLTVL.

This clonotype was detected only a few times. J is TRBJ2-1 and V is TRBV9; 8 bases match TRBD2. The CDR3 is made up of 12 amino acids. Unmatched junction bases numbered 4, after V lost 4 bases and J lost 10 bases. The germline gives CDR1 SGDLS, CDR2 YYNGEE. The CDR3 protein is CASSLTSEEQFF. CDR3 sequence (DNA): TGTGCCAGCAGCTTGACTAGCGAGGAGCAGTTCTTC. Looking up the rest from reference TRBV9 and TRBJ2-1 gives the full variable domain: DSGVTQTPKHLITATGQRVTLRCSPRSGDLSVYWYQQSLDQGLQFLIQYYNGEERAKGNILERFSAQQFPDLHSELNLSSLELGDSALYFCASSLTSEEQFFGPGTRLTVL.

The chain combines TRBV14 with TRBJ2-1, with 13 bases matching TRBD2. Germline CDR1 SGHDN, CDR2 FVKESK. The V segment lost 1 base and the J segment 4 bases; nucleotides outside the gene matches: 1. This CDR3 comprises 16 residues. In DNA form, the CDR3 reads TGTGCCAGCAGCCAAGTGGGACTAGCGGGGTACAATGAGCAGTTCTTC. This gives the protein CASSQVGLAGYNEQFF. The full variable domain, completed using reference TRBV14 and TRBJ2-1, is EAGVTQFPSHSVIEKGQTVTLRCDPISGHDNLYWYRRVMGKEIKFLLHFVKESKQDESGMPNNRFLAERTGGTYSTLKVQPAELEDSGVYFCASSQVGLAGYNEQFFGPGTRLTVL.

A note on this clonotype: Given a much more abundant clone one base away, this may be a read error. This chain links TRBV7-9 with TRBJ1-2; the D is unclear. V lost 1 base and J lost 4, with 7 bases in between. The CDR3 totals 13 residues. Germline V gives CDR1 SEHNR, CDR2 FQNEAQ (reference sequence). The CDR3 is CASSLDRPYGYTF. CDR3 DNA: TGTGCCAGCAGCTTAGACAGACCCTATGGCTACACCTTC. Complete variable domain (other parts from reference TRBV7-9 and TRBJ1-2): DTGVSQNPRHKITKRGQNVTFRCDPISEHNRLYWYRQTLGQGPEFLTYFQNEAQLEKSRLLSDRFSAERPKGSFSTLEIQRTEQGDSAMYLCASSLDRPYGYTFGSGTRLTVV.

This clonotype was picked up many times. The V and J genes are TRBV9 and TRBJ1-1; D uncertain. The CDR3 is made up of 13 amino acids. Per the germline V gene, CDR1 is SGDLS and CDR2 is YYNGEE. Trimming took off 0 bases at V and 0 bases at J, with 3 bases between the two ends. The CDR3 nucleotides are TGTGCCAGCAGCGTAGCGGTGAACACTGAAGCTTTCTTT. Protein product: CASSVAVNTEAFF.

This clonotype was detected a few times. The chain has TRBV5-1 and TRBJ2-1; D is unresolved. The germline CDR1 and CDR2 sequences are SGHRS and YFSETQ. The length of the CDR3 is 15 residues. Trimming shortened V by 4 bases and J by 6 bases, and 17 bases separated the two germline ends. The CDR3 protein is CASSMDPAGRNEQFF. The CDR3 DNA follows: TGCGCCAGCAGCATGGACCCTGCTGGACGCAATGAGCAGTTCTTC.

The chain has TRBV3-1 and TRBJ2-7; D is undetermined. Trimming removed 8 bases from V and 4 bases from J, with 15 bases in between. Per germline, CDR1 LGHDT and CDR2 YNNKEL (reference sequence). The CDR3 sequence is 13 residues long. CDR3: CASGVLGTYEQYF. As DNA, the CDR3 is TGTGCCAGCGGGGTTCTGGGAACATACGAGCAGTACTTC.

The chain uses TRBV6-1 and TRBJ2-7; maybe TRBD2 (5 bases). Germline V gene sequence: CDR1 MNHNS, CDR2 SASEGT. Trimming shortened V by 5 bases and J by 2 bases, and 16 bases separated the two germline ends. The CDR3 is 15 residues long. CDR3 in amino acids: CASSPPTGGPYEQYF. CDR3 coding DNA: TGTGCCAGCAGTCCTCCTACCGGAGGACCCTACGAGCAGTACTTC.

This clonotype was seen many times. This chain uses TRBV12-3 or TRBV12-4 with TRBJ2-5; D is ambiguous. The V end lost 7 bases, the J end lost 4 bases, and 16 bases lay between the germline ends. The CDR3 runs 14 residues. CDR3 sequence: CASTIGQVGETQYF. As DNA, the CDR3 is TGTGCCAGCACAATCGGGCAGGTGGGAGAGACCCAGTACTTC.

The DNA of the CDR3 is TGTGCCACCAGTAGCGGGAGGAGCACAGATACGCAGTATTTT. Protein product: CATSSGRSTDTQYF. The rearrangement joins TRBV24-1 to TRBJ2-3; TRBD2 aligns across 9 bases. The CDR3 is 14 amino acids. CDR1 is KGHDR and CDR2 is SFDVKD in the germline V gene. J was trimmed by 0 bases and V by 6 bases; bases with no gene match: 0.

The chain couples TRBV4-2 to TRBJ2-7, with a possible D match to TRBD2 (6 bases). The V end was cut by 6 bases, the J end by 0 bases, with 18 bases between. The CDR3 is 16 amino acids. The germline V gene has CDR1 LGHNA and CDR2 YNFKEQ. The chain's CDR3 is CASSPRWRDLSYEQYF. CDR3 bases: TGTGCCAGCAGTCCGAGATGGCGGGACCTCTCCTACGAGCAGTACTTC.

J is TRBJ1-5 and V is TRBV20-1; no definite D call. The V end lost 3 bases, the J end lost 6 bases, and 21 bases lay between the germline ends. CDR1 DFQATT and CDR2 SNEGSKA come from the germline V gene (reference sequence). This CDR3 contains 16 residues. The CDR3 DNA reads as TGCAGTGCTAGGGAAACTGGGGTAAAGTGGGGTCAGCCCCAGCATTTT. Translation gives CSARETGVKWGQPQHF.

The V call is TRBV19, the J call TRBJ2-1; D is unclear. Trimming removed 8 bases at V and 5 bases at J, with 10 bases between. The germline CDR1 and CDR2 sequences are LNHDA and SQIVND (reference sequence). The CDR3 contains 12 residues. The CDR3 nucleotides are TGTGCCAGTTTCGGACGGAACAATGAGCAGTTCTTC. Translated: CASFGRNNEQFF.

This chain connects TRBV27 to TRBJ2-7; TRBD2 matches at 7 bases. The germline V gene has CDR1 MNHEY and CDR2 SMNVEV (reference sequence). Trimming removed 3 bases from V and 6 bases from J; junction bases left unmatched: 2. The CDR3 has 12 amino acids. The CDR3 is CASSFWGGEQYF. The CDR3 region has the DNA TGTGCCAGCAGTTTTTGGGGGGGCGAGCAGTACTTC.

This clonotype was detected only a few times. V and J are TRBV5-1 and TRBJ2-7; D unclear. This CDR3 has 13 residues. The germline V gene encodes CDR1 SGHRS and CDR2 YFSETQ. V was shortened by 5 bases and J by 3 bases, with 12 bases between the two germline ends. The CDR3: CASRAAADYEQYF. The CDR3 nucleotides read TGCGCCAGCAGGGCCGCAGCCGACTACGAGCAGTACTTC.

This chain joins TRBV20-1 and TRBJ2-7; 14 bases match TRBD2. Trimming removed 2 bases from V and 6 bases from J; junction bases left unmatched: 12. This CDR3 has 17 residues. Germline CDR1 and CDR2: DFQATT and SNEGSKA (reference sequence). The CDR3 loop reads CSARSGTSGRIPTEQYF. CDR3 bases: TGCAGTGCTAGATCCGGGACTAGCGGGAGAATCCCCACCGAGCAGTACTTC.

This clonotype was detected a few times. The rearrangement uses TRBV19 and TRBJ2-3, with 11 bases lining up with TRBD2. The junction had 6 bases not matched to a gene; V was cut back by 9 bases and J by 1 base. The CDR3 covers 15 residues. CDR1 and CDR2 (germline): LNHDA, SQIVND (reference sequence). The chain's CDR3 is CASRPGLAGTDTQYF. The CDR3 DNA is TGTGCCAGCCGACCGGGACTAGCGGGCACAGATACGCAGTATTTT.

The chain has TRBV20-1 and TRBJ2-2; the match to TRBD1 covers 10 bases. Trimming cost V 6 bases and J 7 bases; bases outside gene matches: 2. CDR3 length: 12 amino acids. Germline CDR1 reads DFQATT; CDR2 reads SNEGSKA (reference sequence). DNA for the CDR3: TGCAGTGCGGGACAGGGGAACGGGGAGCTGTTTTTT. Translated, it gives CSAGQGNGELFF.

In this sample, this clonotype turned up a few times. V and J are TRBV7-2 and TRBJ2-7, with 10 bases matching TRBD2. J gave up 2 bases and V 0 bases, and 4 bases lay outside the gene matches. CDR3 length: 16 residues. CDR1 and CDR2 from the germline V gene are SGHTA and FQGNSA. The CDR3 DNA reads TGTGCCAGCAGCTTAGCGGGAGCGGGAGGGCCCTACGAGCAGTACTTC. It encodes CASSLAGAGGPYEQYF.

V and J are TRBV11-3 and TRBJ1-6; D uncertain. The CDR3 is 13 residues long. V was shortened by 3 bases and J by 3 bases, with 3 bases between the two germline ends. Germline CDR1 is SGHNT and CDR2 is YENEEA. The chain's CDR3 is CASSLDYNSPLHF. Here the CDR3 DNA reads TGTGCCAGCAGCTTGGACTATAATTCACCCCTCCACTTT.